This entry concerns a single T cell receptor beta chain. As yet, its antigen is unknown. This sample stems from a study of T cell responses to AZD1222 COVID-19 vaccine. Study-wide results and caveats: The sample set comprised mostly white British donors with more females, and clonal diversity was possibly underestimated. There were vaccine-associated CD4 TCRs across spike, dominant at 160-218 and 743-854.

TCRdb keeps only in-frame clones here, not all; method: immunoSEQ multiplex PCR. The sample holds fewer than 200,000 clones, approximately 90% seen once. V lost 4 bases to trimming and J lost 4 bases, with 14 bases between them. The germline V gene encodes CDR1 SGHDT and CDR2 YYEEEE. The CDR3 covers 14 residues. Source: peripheral blood, taken on day 0 of MenACWY control vaccination. The receptor was isolated from an adult in good health. The chain links TRBV5-6 to TRBJ1-2; unclear D gene. As DNA, the CDR3 is TGTGCCAGCAGCCCGGGAACCGCGGCCTATGGCTACACCTTC. Its translation is CASSPGTAAYGYTF.